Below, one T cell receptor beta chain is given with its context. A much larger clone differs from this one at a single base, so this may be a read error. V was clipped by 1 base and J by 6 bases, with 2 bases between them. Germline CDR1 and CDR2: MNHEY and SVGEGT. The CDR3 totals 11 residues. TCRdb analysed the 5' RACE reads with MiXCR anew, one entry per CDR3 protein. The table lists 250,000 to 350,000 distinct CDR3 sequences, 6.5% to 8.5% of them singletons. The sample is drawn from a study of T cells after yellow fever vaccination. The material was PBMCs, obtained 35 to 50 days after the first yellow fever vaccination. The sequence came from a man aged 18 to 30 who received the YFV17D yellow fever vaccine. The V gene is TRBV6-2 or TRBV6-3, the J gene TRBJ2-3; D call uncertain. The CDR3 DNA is TGTGCCAGCAGTTACTGGGATACGCAGTATTTT. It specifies CASSYWDTQYF.